Presented here are 6 T cell receptor beta chains from one specimen sequenced in a study of T cells in Graves' hyperthyroidism and ophthalmopathy. The investigators amplified TCR beta CDR3 regions from RNA transcripts. First-round RT-PCR with HTBI primers amplified the TCR CDR3 region. TCRdb called the multiplex PCR reads again in MiXCR, with one record for every CDR3 protein. The sample contains hundreds of thousands of distinct CDR3 sequences, around 15% of which appear only once. What was sequenced was blood. The receptors derive from a woman aged 18 to 35 with Graves' hyperthyroidism.

V is TRBV14 and J is TRBJ2-5; 7 nucleotides line up with TRBD2. Germline values: CDR1 SGHDN, CDR2 FVKESK. V lost 4 bases, J lost 7 bases, and 18 bases stayed unmatched. The length of the CDR3 is 17 residues. The CDR3 nucleotides are TGTGCCAGCAGCCCATACGGACTAGATGGGGCTCACGGGACCCAGTACTTC. This codes for CASSPYGLDGAHGTQYF.

This clonotype was seen many times. The rearrangement uses TRBV7-2 and TRBJ2-7; D uncertain. CDR3 length equals 14 residues. The V end lost 1 base, the J end lost 7 bases, and 14 bases lay between the germline ends. The germline CDR1 and CDR2 sequences are SGHTA and FQGNSA. CDR3 sequence reads: CASSLVGPGDEQYF. DNA of the CDR3: TGTGCCAGCAGCTTAGTCGGGCCCGGCGATGAGCAGTACTTC.

The genes are TRBV7-9 and TRBJ1-4, with a possible D match to TRBD1 (5 bases). The CDR3 loop spans 14 amino acids. Germline lookup yields CDR1 SEHNR and CDR2 FQNEAQ (reference sequence). V was trimmed by 8 bases and J by 4 bases, leaving 14 bases between them. CDR3 residues: CASLRDGNNEKLFF. The DNA of the CDR3 is TGTGCCAGCCTCCGGGACGGGAATAATGAAAAACTGTTTTTT.

The table lists this clonotype with many counts. V is TRBV28 and J is TRBJ2-1, with D unclear. Germline CDR1 MDHEN, CDR2 SYDVKM. V shed 6 bases and J shed 2 bases, with 14 bases lying between them. This CDR3 spans 15 amino acids. CDR3 nucleotide sequence: TGTGCCAGCAGAAATAAGGAGTCCACCTACAATGAGCAGTTCTTC. It yields the protein CASRNKESTYNEQFF.

This clonotype was detected many times. The rearrangement links TRBV5-5 to TRBJ2-7; D is unresolved. Trimming removed 7 bases at V and 0 bases at J, with 8 bases between. CDR1 is SGHKS and CDR2 is YYEKEE in the germline V gene (reference sequence). The CDR3 spans 12 residues. In DNA, the CDR3 is TGTGCCAGCCGGATGAGCTCCTACGAGCAGTACTTC. It specifies CASRMSSYEQYF.

This rearrangement joins TRBV29-1 to TRBJ2-5; the match to TRBD2 covers 13 bases. Germline CDR1 SQVTM, CDR2 ANQGSEA. The trim removed 5 bases at V and 5 bases at J, leaving 5 bases unmatched. This CDR3 contains 14 residues. The CDR3 protein is CSVWTSGSKETQYF. The CDR3 nucleotides read TGCAGCGTTTGGACTAGCGGGAGTAAGGAGACCCAGTACTTC.